The sequence of this T cell receptor beta chain was determined in a study of Graves' ophthalmopathy and Graves' hyperthyroidism. Study context: Untreated patients at initial diagnosis provided peripheral blood. Study results and caveats: The authors also found most expanded thyroid clonotypes above 0.001 frequency in blood.

Hyperthyroidism patients had new diagnoses, durations under 2 months, and ages of 18 to 65. In this cohort, patients with other autoimmune diseases, uncontrolled infections, pregnancy or lactation were excluded. The V gene lost 4 bases and the J gene lost 4 bases, with 7 bases spanning the gap. The CDR3 runs to 12 residues. The V gene's germline CDR1 is SNHLY and CDR2 FYNNEI. RNA transcripts were the source from which TCR beta CDR3 regions were amplified. First-round RT-PCR with HTBI primers preceded a second-round multiplex PCR. TCRdb used MiXCR to reprocess the multiplex PCR reads, holding one entry per CDR3 protein. The profile covers 500,000 to 700,000 distinct CDR3 sequences, with about a fifth appearing a single time and approximately 6.9% taken by the ten largest. Ten or more counts support this clonotype. What it binds is not known.

The sequencing input was peripheral blood. The rearrangement uses TRBV2 and TRBJ1-2; no clear D gene. The receptor was isolated from a woman aged 18-29 years with stable Graves' hyperthyroidism. Some clones in this sample may be carry-over from other donors' samples. The CDR3 region is CASSVSVYGYTF. The CDR3 nucleotides read TGTGCCAGCAGTGTGAGCGTCTATGGCTACACCTTC.